This passage covers 4 T cell receptor beta chains from one sample sequenced in a study of blood T cells in healthy people across ages. The use of a sample-barcoded 5' primer and a J-beta primer mix characterized a second PCR of roughly 6 to 11 cycles. TCRdb reprocessed the 5' RACE reads with MiXCR, giving one entry per CDR3 protein. The table lists some 880,000 distinct CDR3 sequences, 35% to 40% of them singletons. What was sequenced was blood. The receptor source for this set is a man aged 18 to 30 in good health.

This rearrangement joins TRBV20-1 to TRBJ2-1; the match to TRBD2 covers 9 bases. The DNA matches TRBJ2-7 better at its end, which makes the J call doubtful. CDR1 and CDR2 (germline): DFQATT, SNEGSKA (reference sequence). The CDR3 is 15 residues long. The CDR3, as DNA: TGCAGTGCCCAGGAACAGCGGGGGGCCTACAATGAGCAGTACTTC. Residues: CSAQEQRGAYNEQYF.

This clonotype came up a few times. V is TRBV7-2 and J is TRBJ1-2; D unresolved. The CDR3 sequence is 12 residues long. Germline V CDR1 and CDR2: SGHTA, FQGNSA. Trimming stripped 5 bases from V and 7 bases from J, with 11 bases between. As DNA, the CDR3 is TGTGCCAGCAGCCGAGGTAGCCGTGGCTACACCTTC. Translating gives CASSRGSRGYTF. Supplemented by reference TRBV7-2 and TRBJ1-2, the full variable domain reads GAGVSQSPSNKVTEKGKDVELRCDPISGHTALYWYRQSLGQGLEFLIYFQGNSAPDKSGLPSDRFSAERTGGSVSTLTIQRTQQEDSAVYLCASSRGSRGYTFGSGTRLTVV.

This clonotype was seen only once. Germline and junction disagree at one end, which may indicate a read error. The chain employs TRBV2 and TRBJ2-1; TRBD1 agrees at 7 bases. Looked up from germline, CDR1 is SNHLY and CDR2 is FYNNEI. This CDR3 contains 16 residues. CDR3 in DNA: TGTGTCAGCAGTTCCACGGAGAGGGGGCTATTTCATGAGCAGTTCTTC. This gives the protein CVSSSTERGLFHEQFF.

About this clonotype itself: One base away lies a much larger clone, so this may be a sequencing read error. The gene calls are TRBV12-3 or TRBV12-4 and TRBJ1-2; D call uncertain. CDR3 size: 15 residues. The V gene lost 3 bases and the J gene lost 3 bases, with 14 bases spanning the gap. This CDR3 is CASSLHTADDYGYTF. The CDR3 DNA reads TGTGCCAGCAGTTTGCATACAGCCGACGACTATGGCTACACCTTC.